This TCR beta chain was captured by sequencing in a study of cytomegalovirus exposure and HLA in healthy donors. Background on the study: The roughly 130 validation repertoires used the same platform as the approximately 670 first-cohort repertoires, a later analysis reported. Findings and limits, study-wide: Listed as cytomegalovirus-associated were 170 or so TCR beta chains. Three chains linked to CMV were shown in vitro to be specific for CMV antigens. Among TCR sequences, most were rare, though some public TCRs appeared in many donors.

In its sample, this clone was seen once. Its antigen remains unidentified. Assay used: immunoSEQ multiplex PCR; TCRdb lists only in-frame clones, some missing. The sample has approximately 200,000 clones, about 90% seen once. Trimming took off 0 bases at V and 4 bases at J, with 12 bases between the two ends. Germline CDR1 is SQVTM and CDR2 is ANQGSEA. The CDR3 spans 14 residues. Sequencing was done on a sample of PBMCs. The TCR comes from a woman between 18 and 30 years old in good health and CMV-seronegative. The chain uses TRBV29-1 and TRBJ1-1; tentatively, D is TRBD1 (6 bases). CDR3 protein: CSVEETGGFTEAFF. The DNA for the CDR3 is TGCAGCGTTGAAGAGACTGGGGGCTTCACTGAAGCTTTCTTT.